This TCR beta chain was sequenced for a study of blood T cell repertoires in COVID-19. The overall study: Samples came from the United States, Italy and Spain, spanning acute and convalescent COVID-19. T cells, B-cell-depleted T cells, or PBMCs provided the cDNA or gDNA that served as material.

This clone has ten or more counts. In the original processing: The assay estimated nucleated cells by amplifying reference gene primers. Profiling relied on immunoSEQ multiplex PCR, and the TCRdb table lists in-frame clones only, not all of them. V and J calls and clone size follow that table, whereas D and trimming were derived from the DNA. The profile shows about 180,000 clones, about 91% of them singletons. The CDR3 totals 18 residues. The germline gives CDR1 MNHNS, CDR2 SASEGT. V shed 4 bases and J 5 bases; nucleotides not matched to a gene: 11. Specimen: peripheral blood. This TCR was recovered from a woman younger than 45 with acute or convalescent COVID-19. The gene calls are TRBV6-1 and TRBJ2-2; 12 nucleotides agree with TRBD2. In nucleotides, the CDR3 is TGTGCCAGCAGTGCATTAATGATGGGGACTAGCGGGACCGGGGAGCTGTTTTTT. It yields the protein CASSALMMGTSGTGELFF.